Listed below are T cell receptor beta chains from one sample, sequenced in a study of shared clonotypes between healthy human individuals. TCRdb's table, derived via immunoSEQ multiplex PCR, lists solely in-frame clones and lacks some. The sample yields around 340,000 clones, around 70% seen once. Sequenced material: memory CD4+ T cells sorted from blood. These receptors originate from a man in his thirties or forties in good health. The CDR3 runs from the conserved cysteine through the conserved F or W. The D gene is left open where the match is weak. The size field is filled for only some rows; it gives once, few, many or a size class.

d_call: .; clone_size: .; v_call: TRBV5-1; j_call: TRBJ2-3; cdr3_nt: TGCGCCAGCAGCTCTGGGGAGGCTACAGATACGCAGTATTTT; cdr3_aa: CASSSGEATDTQYF
d_call: .; clone_size: few; v_call: TRBV6-1; j_call: TRBJ2-1; cdr3_nt: TGTGCCAGCAGTGTTTTCTCCGGGAGCTCCTACAATGAGCAGTTCTTC; cdr3_aa: CASSVFSGSSYNEQFF
d_call: .; clone_size: .; v_call: TRBV15; j_call: TRBJ2-4; cdr3_nt: TGTGCCACCAGCAGAGAAGGTGTAATAGCCAAAAACATTCAGTACTTC; cdr3_aa: CATSREGVIAKNIQYF
d_call: .; clone_size: once; v_call: TRBV27; j_call: TRBJ1-2; cdr3_nt: TGTGCCAGCAGTTTATCGCCAGGGAGTCCCTACACCTTC; cdr3_aa: CASSLSPGSPYTF
d_call: .; clone_size: .; v_call: TRBV4-2; j_call: TRBJ2-2; cdr3_nt: TGTGCCAGCAGCCAAGATCCCGCAGGGGCGAACACCGGGGAGCTGTTTTTT; cdr3_aa: CASSQDPAGANTGELFF
d_call: TRBD1; clone_size: .; v_call: TRBV18; j_call: TRBJ1-3; cdr3_nt: TGTGCCAGCTCATCGACAGGGGGTAGAATCGGAAACACCATATATTTT; cdr3_aa: CASSSTGGRIGNTIYF
d_call: .; clone_size: .; v_call: TRBV7-2; j_call: TRBJ2-1; cdr3_nt: TGTGCCAGCAGCTTAGATCCCAGGGAGGAGCAGTTCTTC; cdr3_aa: CASSLDPREEQFF
d_call: .; clone_size: .; v_call: TRBV5-1; j_call: TRBJ1-1; cdr3_nt: TGCGCCAGCAGCTTGGGGACGGACAGAGGGACTGAAGCTTTCTTT; cdr3_aa: CASSLGTDRGTEAFF
d_call: TRBD1; clone_size: .; v_call: TRBV28; j_call: TRBJ2-7; cdr3_nt: TGTGCCAGCAGCCGCGGACAGGGGGCTGAGCTTGACTTC; cdr3_aa: CASSRGQGAELDF
d_call: TRBD2; clone_size: .; v_call: TRBV5-4; j_call: TRBJ2-3; cdr3_nt: TGTGCCAGCAGCTTGGTTCCGTTTGGACTAGCGGGAGGATTGGAGTATTTT; cdr3_aa: CASSLVPFGLAGGLEYF
d_call: .; clone_size: .; v_call: TRBV5-4; j_call: TRBJ1-2; cdr3_nt: TGTGCCAGCAGCTTGCCTACAGCTAACTATGGCTACACCTTC; cdr3_aa: CASSLPTANYGYTF
d_call: .; clone_size: .; v_call: TRBV27; j_call: TRBJ2-7; cdr3_nt: TGTGCCAGCAGTTTATTTGCGGGAATGGACGAGCAGTACTTC; cdr3_aa: CASSLFAGMDEQYF
d_call: .; clone_size: .; v_call: TRBV15; j_call: TRBJ2-7; cdr3_nt: TGTGCCACCAGCAGAGCCAAGCCGGAATACGAGCAGTACTTC; cdr3_aa: CATSRAKPEYEQYF
d_call: .; clone_size: .; v_call: TRBV11-2; j_call: TRBJ1-1; cdr3_nt: TGTGCCAGCAGCTTAGTCGGTCAGGGTTTGTCGACGAGAACTGAAGCTTTCTTT; cdr3_aa: CASSLVGQGLSTRTEAFF
d_call: .; clone_size: .; v_call: TRBV28; j_call: TRBJ2-2; cdr3_nt: TGTGCCAGCAAAGACCCCGTTGGTGTCGCCGGGGAGCTGTTTTTT; cdr3_aa: CASKDPVGVAGELFF
d_call: .; clone_size: .; v_call: TRBV14; j_call: TRBJ1-5; cdr3_nt: TGTGCCAGCAGCCACGGAGTGAATCAGCCCCAGCATTTT; cdr3_aa: CASSHGVNQPQHF
d_call: .; clone_size: once; v_call: TRBV7-2; j_call: TRBJ1-2; cdr3_nt: TGTGCCAGCAGCTTAAGCCCCCCGGACACTCTGAATGGCTACACCTTC; cdr3_aa: CASSLSPPDTLNGYTF
d_call: .; clone_size: .; v_call: TRBV2; j_call: TRBJ2-5; cdr3_nt: TGTGCCAGCAGTGACTCCGGGAGAGAGACCCAGTACTTC; cdr3_aa: CASSDSGRETQYF
d_call: .; clone_size: .; v_call: TRBV5-1; j_call: TRBJ2-3; cdr3_nt: TGCGCCAGCAGCTTCCTCGGAACTAGCACAGATACGCAGTATTTT; cdr3_aa: CASSFLGTSTDTQYF
d_call: .; clone_size: .; v_call: TRBV30; j_call: TRBJ1-2; cdr3_nt: TGTGCCTGGAGTGTACGACCAGGGGAGGGCTACACCTTC; cdr3_aa: CAWSVRPGEGYTF
d_call: .; clone_size: .; v_call: TRBV7-9; j_call: TRBJ2-7; cdr3_nt: TGTGCCAGCAGCTTAAAGGACAGAGATCGTTACGAGCAGTACTTC; cdr3_aa: CASSLKDRDRYEQYF
d_call: .; clone_size: .; v_call: TRBV28; j_call: TRBJ2-7; cdr3_nt: TGTGCCAGCAGTTTATGGGATCACTACGAGCAGTACTTC; cdr3_aa: CASSLWDHYEQYF
d_call: .; clone_size: .; v_call: TRBV5-1; j_call: TRBJ2-3; cdr3_nt: TGCGCCAGCAGCCCCGGATTTAATGGGGCCTCCACAGATACGCAGTATTTT; cdr3_aa: CASSPGFNGASTDTQYF
d_call: TRBD2; clone_size: .; v_call: TRBV11-3; j_call: TRBJ2-1; cdr3_nt: TGTGCCAGCAGCGGGAGGGGCCCTCCCAATGAGCAGTTCTTC; cdr3_aa: CASSGRGPPNEQFF
d_call: .; clone_size: few; v_call: TRBV7-2; j_call: TRBJ1-5; cdr3_nt: TGTGCCAGCAGCTTAACCAGCTCCGTCGCCTTACGTGGTCAGCCCCAGCATTTT; cdr3_aa: CASSLTSSVALRGQPQHF
d_call: .; clone_size: .; v_call: TRBV18; j_call: TRBJ2-7; cdr3_nt: TGTGCCAGCTCACCCTCCACCTCCTACGAGCAGTACTTC; cdr3_aa: CASSPSTSYEQYF
d_call: TRBD2; clone_size: many; v_call: TRBV6-1; j_call: TRBJ2-5; cdr3_nt: TGTGCCAGCAGCCGCGACGTAGCGGGAGTTCAGACCCAGTACTTC; cdr3_aa: CASSRDVAGVQTQYF
d_call: .; clone_size: .; v_call: TRBV4-1; j_call: TRBJ2-2; cdr3_nt: TGCGCCAGCAGCCAAGATAGGCAGGGAAACACCGGGGAGCTGTTTTTT; cdr3_aa: CASSQDRQGNTGELFF
d_call: TRBD2; clone_size: .; v_call: TRBV13; j_call: TRBJ2-1; cdr3_nt: TGTGCCAGCAGTGGGGGAGCGGGAGGTACCTACAATGAGCAGTTCTTC; cdr3_aa: CASSGGAGGTYNEQFF
d_call: TRBD2; clone_size: .; v_call: TRBV7-2; j_call: TRBJ2-1; cdr3_nt: TGTGCCAGCAGTGACGAGGGACTACTCCACAATGAGCAGTTCTTC; cdr3_aa: CASSDEGLLHNEQFF
d_call: .; clone_size: .; v_call: TRBV4-1; j_call: TRBJ1-1; cdr3_nt: TGCGCCAGCAGCGTGCCCGGGACGTTCACTGAAGCTTTCTTT; cdr3_aa: CASSVPGTFTEAFF
d_call: .; clone_size: many; v_call: TRBV18; j_call: TRBJ2-7; cdr3_nt: TGTGCCAGCTCACTTCGACAGGCGGGGGTTTACTTC; cdr3_aa: CASSLRQAGVYF
d_call: .; clone_size: .; v_call: TRBV11-2; j_call: TRBJ2-7; cdr3_nt: TGTGCCAGCAGCCGAGCAATAAACTCCTACGAGCAGTACTTC; cdr3_aa: CASSRAINSYEQYF
d_call: .; clone_size: .; v_call: TRBV28; j_call: TRBJ2-5; cdr3_nt: TGTGCCAGCAGTTACTCCCCAGAGACCCAGTACTTC; cdr3_aa: CASSYSPETQYF
d_call: TRBD1; clone_size: .; v_call: TRBV4-1; j_call: TRBJ2-6; cdr3_nt: TGCGCCAGCAGCGGCCGGGACAGGGGGATCACTCTCTCTGGGGCCAACGTCCTGACTTTC; cdr3_aa: CASSGRDRGITLSGANVLTF
d_call: .; clone_size: few; v_call: TRBV25-1; j_call: TRBJ2-2; cdr3_nt: TGTGCCAGCAGTGACGACGGATTGTACGACACCGGGGAGCTGTTTTTT; cdr3_aa: CASSDDGLYDTGELFF
d_call: .; clone_size: many; v_call: TRBV11-2; j_call: TRBJ2-2; cdr3_nt: TGTGCCAGCAGCCCAAACAGGGTGAACACCGGGGAGCTGTTTTTT; cdr3_aa: CASSPNRVNTGELFF
d_call: .; clone_size: .; v_call: TRBV10-2; j_call: TRBJ2-5; cdr3_nt: TGCGCCAGCAGACGGGCGGGTCAAGAGACCCAGTACTTC; cdr3_aa: CASRRAGQETQYF
d_call: .; clone_size: .; v_call: TRBV5-1; j_call: TRBJ1-3; cdr3_nt: TGCGCCAGCAGCTTGGAACACCTTAGCTCTGGAAACACCATATATTTT; cdr3_aa: CASSLEHLSSGNTIYF
d_call: .; clone_size: .; v_call: TRBV4-1; j_call: TRBJ2-4; cdr3_nt: TGCGCCAGCAGCCTCTTAAACTTAGCCAAAAACATTCAGTACTTC; cdr3_aa: CASSLLNLAKNIQYF
d_call: .; clone_size: few; v_call: TRBV7-8; j_call: TRBJ2-5; cdr3_nt: TGTGCCAGCATTAGTCGGTACCAAGAGACCCAGTACTTC; cdr3_aa: CASISRYQETQYF
d_call: .; clone_size: .; v_call: TRBV4-3; j_call: TRBJ1-4; cdr3_nt: TGCGCCAGCAGCCTGCGAGGCGCAACTAATGAAAAACTGTTTTTT; cdr3_aa: CASSLRGATNEKLFF
d_call: .; clone_size: .; v_call: TRBV2; j_call: TRBJ1-4; cdr3_nt: TGTGCCAGCAGTGAAGCGCTAATTCCACAGGGCGATGAAAAACTGTTTTTT; cdr3_aa: CASSEALIPQGDEKLFF
d_call: .; clone_size: .; v_call: TRBV30; j_call: TRBJ2-1; cdr3_nt: TGTGCCTGGAGTGGACAGTACAATGAGCAGTTCTTC; cdr3_aa: CAWSGQYNEQFF
d_call: .; clone_size: .; v_call: TRBV28; j_call: TRBJ1-1; cdr3_nt: TGTGCCAGCAGGCCCCCCGGGACACTTAACACTGAAGCTTTCTTT; cdr3_aa: CASRPPGTLNTEAFF
d_call: .; clone_size: many; v_call: TRBV21-1; j_call: TRBJ2-7; cdr3_nt: TGTGCCAGCAGCAAAGTACGGAATTACGAGCAGTACTTC; cdr3_aa: CASSKVRNYEQYF
d_call: TRBD1; clone_size: .; v_call: TRBV7-9; j_call: TRBJ2-1; cdr3_nt: TGTGCCAGCAGCCCCCGAGAGGGGGCGAATGAGCAGTTCTTC; cdr3_aa: CASSPREGANEQFF
d_call: .; clone_size: many; v_call: TRBV2; j_call: TRBJ2-7; cdr3_nt: TGTGCCAGCATGAGGTCGGGGGCCCTTTACGAGCAGTACTTC; cdr3_aa: CASMRSGALYEQYF
d_call: .; clone_size: many; v_call: TRBV5-8; j_call: TRBJ2-7; cdr3_nt: TGTGCCAGCAGCTTGGGACCGCTGAGGAGCTCCTACGAGCAGTACTTC; cdr3_aa: CASSLGPLRSSYEQYF
d_call: .; clone_size: .; v_call: TRBV20-1; j_call: TRBJ2-7; cdr3_nt: TGCAGTGCTGGGGAGCTCCACGAGCAGTACTTC; cdr3_aa: CSAGELHEQYF
d_call: .; clone_size: .; v_call: TRBV25-1; j_call: TRBJ2-1; cdr3_nt: TGTGCCAGCAGTGTTTGGCCTCCGGGTGAGCAGTTCTTC; cdr3_aa: CASSVWPPGEQFF
d_call: .; clone_size: .; v_call: TRBV6-6; j_call: TRBJ2-3; cdr3_nt: TGTGCCAGCAGTCACACCCACGGCACAGATACGCAGTATTTT; cdr3_aa: CASSHTHGTDTQYF
d_call: .; clone_size: .; v_call: TRBV2; j_call: TRBJ2-5; cdr3_nt: TGTGCCAGCAGCCTAATAGAAGATCAAGAGACCCAGTACTTC; cdr3_aa: CASSLIEDQETQYF
d_call: .; clone_size: many; v_call: TRBV19; j_call: TRBJ1-4; cdr3_nt: TGTGCCAGTAGTCGAGGGGTTGGTAATGAAAAACTGTTTTTT; cdr3_aa: CASSRGVGNEKLFF
d_call: .; clone_size: .; v_call: TRBV7-2; j_call: TRBJ2-2; cdr3_nt: TGTGCCAGCAGCTTAGTTCGTGCGGGCGGGGAGCTGTTTTTT; cdr3_aa: CASSLVRAGGELFF
d_call: .; clone_size: once; v_call: TRBV27; j_call: TRBJ2-1; cdr3_nt: TGTGCCAGCAGCCCCACCATCCTCTCCTACAATGAGCAGTTCTTC; cdr3_aa: CASSPTILSYNEQFF
d_call: TRBD1; clone_size: .; v_call: TRBV18; j_call: TRBJ1-4; cdr3_nt: TGTGCCAGCTCACCGGACAGGGTGGCTAATGAAAAACTGTTTTTT; cdr3_aa: CASSPDRVANEKLFF